Listed below are T cell receptor beta chains from one sample, sequenced in a study of blood T cell repertoires in COVID-19. The method was immunoSEQ multiplex PCR; TCRdb's version includes in-frame clones alone and lacks a portion of them. Altogether roughly 65,000 clones are present, 82% being singletons, with the ten largest covering roughly 41%. Specimen: peripheral blood. These receptors came from a human donor in a cohort sampled during active COVID-19. Both conserved end residues are part of each CDR3. The D gene is left open where the match is weak. The size of a clone is reported for some rows only, either as once, few or many, or as a class for expanded clones.

- | TRBJ2-7 | - | 14 | TRBV7-9 | CASTESGGDYEQYF | TGTGCCAGCACCGAGTCCGGGGGAGACTACGAGCAGTACTTC
- | TRBJ2-2 | - | 16 | TRBV5-1 | CASSSGHSRGTGELFF | TGCGCCAGCAGCTCGGGACACTCGAGGGGCACCGGGGAGCTGTTTTTT
- | TRBJ1-2 | - | 14 | TRBV7-2 | CASSYIDRIYGYTF | TGTGCCAGCAGCTATATAGACAGAATCTATGGCTACACCTTC
- | TRBJ2-2 | - | 14 | TRBV30 | CAWLTTSHTGELFF | TGTGCCTGGTTGACAACTAGTCACACCGGGGAGCTGTTTTTT
once | TRBJ1-2 | - | 12 | TRBV28 | CASNGHLVGYTF | TGTGCCAGCAACGGACATTTGGTTGGCTACACCTTC
- | TRBJ2-4 | TRBD1 | 16 | TRBV3-1/TRBV3-2 | CASSQNSGTAKNIQYF | TGTGCCAGCAGCCAAAATTCCGGGACAGCAAAAAACATTCAGTACTTC
- | TRBJ2-7 | TRBD1 | 14 | TRBV3-1/TRBV3-2 | CASSLGTGTYEQYF | TGTGCCAGCAGCCTAGGGACAGGTACCTACGAGCAGTACTTC
- | TRBJ1-6 | - | 14 | TRBV5-1 | CASSFGALPSPLHF | TGCGCCAGCAGCTTCGGAGCACTTCCCTCACCCCTCCACTTT
- | TRBJ1-5 | - | 14 | TRBV18 | CASSMQGSNQPQHF | TGTGCCAGCTCAATGCAGGGGAGCAATCAGCCCCAGCATTTT
- | TRBJ1-5 | - | 16 | TRBV5-5 | CASSHSGRVENQPQHF | TGTGCCAGCAGCCATTCAGGGAGGGTGGAAAATCAGCCCCAGCATTTT
- | TRBJ1-2 | - | 16 | TRBV27 | CASRPRGLRGSEGYTF | TGTGCCAGCAGGCCCCGGGGTCTGCGAGGATCGGAGGGCTACACCTTC
- | TRBJ2-7 | - | 16 | TRBV7-9 | CASSLLAPTRAYEQYF | TGTGCCAGCAGCTTGCTCGCTCCGACGAGGGCTTACGAGCAGTACTTC
- | TRBJ1-3 | - | 19 | TRBV12-2 | CASRLPFPGTGSLGNTIYF | TGTGCAAGTCGCTTACCCTTCCCCGGGACAGGGTCCCTTGGAAACACCATATATTTT
- | TRBJ2-3 | - | 15 | TRBV18 | CASSPILASTDTQYF | TGTGCCAGCTCACCAATTTTAGCGAGCACAGATACGCAGTATTTT
- | TRBJ2-2 | TRBD1 | 16 | TRBV7-3 | CASSSTGGVDAGELFF | TGTGCCAGCAGCTCCACAGGGGGCGTGGATGCCGGGGAGCTGTTTTTT
few | TRBJ1-6 | - | 15 | TRBV11-2 | CASSLQGRGNSPLHF | TGTGCCAGCAGCTTACAGGGGAGGGGTAATTCACCCCTCCACTTT
few | TRBJ2-1 | - | 13 | TRBV2 | CASRTSSYNEQFF | TGTGCCAGCAGAACAAGCTCCTACAATGAGCAGTTCTTC
- | TRBJ2-3 | - | 14 | TRBV5-1 | CASSLVSGSDTQYF | TGCGCCAGCAGCTTGGTTAGTGGTAGCGATACGCAGTATTTT
few | TRBJ1-6 | - | 15 | TRBV3-1/TRBV3-2 | CASSQSPTGYSPLHF | TGTGCCAGCAGCCAATCCCCGACAGGATATTCACCCCTCCACTTT
- | TRBJ2-5 | - | 14 | TRBV3-1/TRBV3-2 | CASSHLQGRETQYF | TGTGCCAGCAGCCATTTGCAGGGGAGAGAGACCCAGTACTTC
- | TRBJ1-4 | - | 15 | TRBV25-1 | CASSVRGAGNEKLFF | TGTGCCAGCAGCGTACGGGGGGCGGGTAATGAAAAACTGTTTTTT
- | TRBJ2-5 | - | 14 | TRBV5-6 | CASSLLSLQETQYF | TGTGCCAGCAGCTTGCTGTCCCTCCAAGAGACCCAGTACTTC
- | TRBJ2-5 | TRBD1 | 13 | TRBV7-9 | CASRHAYRGSQYF | TGTGCCAGCAGACACGCGTACAGGGGGTCCCAGTACTTC
- | TRBJ2-7 | TRBD1 | 15 | TRBV4-1 | CASSQVGQGSYEQYF | TGCGCCAGCAGCCAAGTAGGACAGGGCTCCTACGAGCAGTACTTC
- | TRBJ1-1 | TRBD1 | 13 | TRBV12-3/TRBV12-4 | CASRGQLYLEAFF | TGTGCCAGCAGGGGACAGTTATACCTTGAAGCTTTCTTT
- | TRBJ2-7 | - | 13 | TRBV18 | CASSPDRAYEQYF | TGTGCCAGCTCACCAGACAGAGCCTACGAGCAGTACTTC
few | TRBJ2-2 | - | 13 | TRBV5-4 | CASSSGNTGELFF | TGTGCCAGCAGCTCAGGGAATACCGGGGAGCTGTTTTTT
few | TRBJ2-4 | TRBD1 | 15 | TRBV7-9 | CASSPPGQGRDIQYF | TGTGCCAGCAGCCCCCCCGGACAGGGGAGGGACATTCAGTACTTC
- | TRBJ2-7 | TRBD1 | 14 | TRBV5-4 | CASSKPGQGYEQYF | TGTGCCAGCAGCAAACCGGGACAGGGTTACGAGCAGTACTTC
- | TRBJ2-2 | - | 16 | TRBV4-3 | CASSQEPKTSSGELFF | TGCGCCAGCAGCCAAGAACCTAAGACTAGTTCCGGGGAGCTGTTTTTT
- | TRBJ2-6 | - | 14 | TRBV29-1 | CSVGGGTGANVLTF | TGCAGCGTTGGGGGCGGGACTGGGGCCAACGTCCTGACTTTC
- | TRBJ2-2 | - | 14 | TRBV6-1 | CASSEVGVSGELFF | TGTGCCAGCAGTGAAGTCGGGGTGAGCGGGGAGCTGTTTTTT
- | TRBJ2-5 | - | 14 | TRBV19 | CASTEGYLQETQYF | TGTGCCAGTACCGAGGGATACCTCCAAGAGACCCAGTACTTC
- | TRBJ1-2 | TRBD1 | 14 | TRBV7-2 | CASSPRTGEYGYTF | TGTGCCAGCAGCCCAAGGACAGGGGAATATGGCTACACCTTC
- | TRBJ2-7 | - | 13 | TRBV11-2 | CASTMQGYYEQYF | TGTGCCAGCACCATGCAGGGGTACTACGAGCAGTACTTC
- | TRBJ2-7 | - | 12 | TRBV11-2 | CASSLESSEQYF | TGTGCCAGCAGCTTAGAGTCGTCCGAGCAGTACTTC
- | TRBJ2-2 | - | 13 | TRBV6-6 | CASSPGNTGELFF | TGTGCCAGCAGTCCCGGGAACACCGGGGAGCTGTTTTTT
- | TRBJ2-4 | - | 15 | TRBV28 | CASSPSDRAKNIQYF | TGTGCCAGCAGTCCCTCCGACAGGGCCAAAAACATTCAGTACTTC
- | TRBJ1-1 | TRBD1 | 13 | TRBV15 | CATSRDQGDEAFF | TGTGCCACCAGCAGAGATCAGGGGGATGAAGCTTTCTTT
- | TRBJ1-1 | - | 13 | TRBV28 | CASRIDRNTEAFF | TGTGCCAGCAGAATAGACAGGAACACTGAAGCTTTCTTT
few | TRBJ1-4 | - | 17 | TRBV27 | CASSLLGSSVTNEKLFF | TGTGCCAGCAGTTTATTGGGCAGCTCGGTGACTAATGAAAAACTGTTTTTT
- | TRBJ1-3 | - | 14 | TRBV2 | CASSAGYSGNTIYF | TGTGCCAGCAGTGCAGGGTACTCTGGAAACACCATATATTTT
- | TRBJ1-1 | - | 12 | TRBV30 | CAWGRARTEAFF | TGTGCCTGGGGCAGGGCCAGGACTGAAGCTTTCTTT
once | TRBJ2-5 | TRBD1 | 15 | TRBV19 | CASANQGALQETQYF | TGTGCCAGCGCTAACCAGGGGGCCCTTCAAGAGACCCAGTACTTC
- | TRBJ2-2 | - | 15 | TRBV30 | CAWNRLVDRSGELFF | TGTGCCTGGAACCGACTAGTAGACCGGTCCGGGGAGCTGTTTTTT
- | TRBJ1-5 | - | 15 | TRBV27 | CASNPRGRSNQPQHF | TGTGCCAGCAACCCGCGGGGGCGTAGCAATCAGCCCCAGCATTTT
- | TRBJ2-5 | - | 13 | TRBV2 | CASTRDLSETQYF | TGTGCCAGCACTCGGGATCTGAGCGAGACCCAGTACTTC
- | TRBJ2-3 | - | 14 | TRBV6-5 | CASSLRSGTDTQYF | TGTGCCAGCAGTTTGCGGTCAGGCACAGATACGCAGTATTTT